The rows below give T cell receptor beta chains drawn from one sample of a study of blood T cell repertoires in COVID-19. The assay was immunoSEQ multiplex PCR, and TCRdb's table has in-frame clones only and misses some. The top ten clones hold 0.55% to 0.75% of a sample with some 76,000 clones, 85% to 90% of them seen once. The sequenced sample consisted of peripheral blood. All receptors come from a man aged 55 to 70 with acute or convalescent COVID-19. Both conserved end residues are part of each CDR3. D genes are given only for firm matches. The size of a clone is reported for some rows only, either as once, few or many, or as a class for expanded clones.

>TRBJ2-1|-|-|TRBV19
CASSIGPGPYNEQFF
TGTGCCAGTAGTATAGGGCCTGGTCCCTACAATGAGCAGTTCTTC
>TRBJ2-2|-|-|TRBV25-1
CASTQSGAANTGELFF
TGTGCCAGCACCCAATCAGGGGCCGCGAACACCGGGGAGCTGTTTTTT
>TRBJ2-6|-|-|TRBV6-5
CASSPGSGANVLTF
TGTGCCAGCAGTCCAGGATCTGGGGCCAACGTCCTGACTTTC
>TRBJ2-7|-|TRBD1|TRBV6-1
CASSEQGTGRQYF
TGTGCCAGCAGTGAACAAGGGACAGGGCGACAGTACTTC
>TRBJ1-6|-|TRBD1|TRBV7-2
CASSLYWGQPNSPLHF
TGTGCCAGCAGCTTATATTGGGGACAGCCTAATTCACCCCTCCACTTT
>TRBJ1-5|-|-|TRBV30
CAWGPSGNQPQHF
TGTGCCTGGGGCCCCTCCGGGAATCAGCCCCAGCATTTT
>TRBJ2-3|few|-|TRBV7-2
CASSLGPTDTQYF
TGTGCCAGCAGCTTAGGGCCCACAGATACGCAGTATTTT
>TRBJ2-7|-|TRBD2|TRBV6-6
CASSLGGSSYEQYF
TGTGCCAGCAGTTTGGGAGGGAGCTCCTACGAGCAGTACTTC
>TRBJ1-2|medium-sized|-|TRBV5-1
CASSGQGYGYTF
TGCGCCAGCAGTGGTCAGGGTTATGGCTACACCTTC
>TRBJ2-2|-|-|TRBV29-1
CSADNWDTGELFF
TGCAGCGCCGACAACTGGGACACCGGGGAGCTGTTTTTT